In this sample, the clone carrying this TCR beta chain turned up a few times. The source of the sample is a study of human T cells and chemical hapten exposure. The sample's time point: patch test 2, 6 weeks after DPC sensitization. As for treatment: therapeutic diphenylcyclopropenone sensitization with weekly scalp DPC. Unique molecular identifiers were attached to individual cDNA molecules within the library. TCRdb called the RACE reads again in MiXCR, with one record for every CDR3 protein. Of 70,000 to 95,000 distinct CDR3 sequences listed, 6.5% to 8% are singletons. The CDR3 totals 14 residues. Germline V gene sequence: CDR1 MNHEY, CDR2 SVGAGI. The germline V and J ends were trimmed by 2 bases and 4 bases, with 10 bases remaining between them.

The sample was whole blood, taken in connection with sensitization to the hapten diphenylcyclopropenone (DPC). The TCR originated in a woman aged 25 to 39 with alopecia areata. Some clones in this sample may be carry-over from other donors' samples. The J gene is TRBJ2-3, the V gene TRBV6-5, with a tentative D call TRBD2 (6 bases). DNA of the CDR3: TGTGCCAGCAGTTACGGCGGGGTGTCAGATACGCAGTATTTT. Encoded protein: CASSYGGVSDTQYF.